This T cell receptor (beta chain) was observed in a study of beta chain features in type 1 diabetes. Study information: Healthy donors resembled patients in age, gender and cell yields. The study's findings and limits: In these data, an HLA type influence on TCRB rearrangement remained unresolved. A moderate, significant TCRB CDR3 shortening appeared in type 1 diabetes across four CD4+ subsets.

This clone occurred a few times. What it binds is not known. Every bit of the isolated RNA underwent reverse transcription, so sequencing read expressed TCRB transcripts. The protocol was immunoSEQ multiplex PCR, while the TCRdb copy is restricted to in-frame clones and leaves out a portion. The table includes around 710,000 clones, 12% detected once. This CDR3 has 12 amino acids. The germline gives CDR1 GTSNPN, CDR2 SVGIG (reference sequence). Trimming cost V 2 bases and J 5 bases, with 7 bases left between them. The receptor's source is a man between 25 and 39 years old with type 1 diabetes. This sequence joins TRBV30 and TRBJ1-5, with D hard to call. Sequencing used naive CD4+ T cells from blood. The CDR3 coding sequence is TGTGCCTGGAGTCCCCCAGATCAGCCCCAGCATTTT. Protein sequence: CAWSPPDQPQHF.